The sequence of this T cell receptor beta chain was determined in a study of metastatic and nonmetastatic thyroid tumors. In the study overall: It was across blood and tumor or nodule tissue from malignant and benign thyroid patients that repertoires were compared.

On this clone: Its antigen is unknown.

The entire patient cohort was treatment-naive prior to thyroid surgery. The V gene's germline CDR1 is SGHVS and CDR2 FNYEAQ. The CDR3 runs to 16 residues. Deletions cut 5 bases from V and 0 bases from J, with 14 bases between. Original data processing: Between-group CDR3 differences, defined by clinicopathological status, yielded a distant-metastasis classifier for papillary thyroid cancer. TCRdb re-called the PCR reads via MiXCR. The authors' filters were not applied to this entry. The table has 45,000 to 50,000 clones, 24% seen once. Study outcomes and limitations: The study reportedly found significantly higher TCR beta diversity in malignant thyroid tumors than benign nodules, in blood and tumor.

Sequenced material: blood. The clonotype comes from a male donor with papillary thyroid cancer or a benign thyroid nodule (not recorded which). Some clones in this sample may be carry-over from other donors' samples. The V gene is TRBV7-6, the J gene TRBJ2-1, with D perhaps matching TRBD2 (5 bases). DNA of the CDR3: TGTGCCAGCAGCCTCACGACCGGGGTCTCCTACAATGAGCAGTTCTTC. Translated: CASSLTTGVSYNEQFF.